What follows is one T cell receptor (beta chain) and its context. Its antigen is not yet known. Base qualities are not provided; no much larger clone lies one nucleotide away. In the germline V gene, CDR1 corresponds to KGHSH and CDR2 to LQKENI. V is cut back by 6 bases and J by 4 bases, with 11 bases in the junction unmatched. Measured from the cysteine to the phenylalanine, the CDR3 is 15 residues long. Only the CDR3 region is kept as DNA, spanning 45 bases read in frame from base 1. To prepare the library, the immunoSEQ multiplex PCR assay was applied. TCRdb stores this immuneACCESS table with in-frame sequences only. Part of the clones is absent; in the studies checked, under half of the shortfall reflects unresolved V genes, and no reason is known for the rest. Here the sample has some 100,000 clones; roughly 90% occur a single time. 1.5% to 2.5% of the sample lies in the top ten. This entry is derived from a study of T cell changes during pregnancy in multiple sclerosis (dated by TCRdb to between 2018 and 2021). Looking at the study overall: The study examined how the T cell repertoire changed over the course of pregnancy in women with multiple sclerosis.

The rearranged chain carries TRBV18 and TRBJ2-7, and TRBD1 matches 8 of the central bases. Here the sequenced sample was peripheral blood, taken after pregnancy. The origin of this receptor is a female donor with multiple sclerosis, enrolled in a pregnancy study. The DNA reads as follows: TGTGCCAGCTCGCCGACAGGGGACAAACATTACGAGCAGTACTTC. This codes for CASSPTGDKHYEQYF. With the portions outside the CDR3 filled from the reference TRBV18 and TRBJ2-7 genes, the complete variable region becomes NAGVMQNPRHLVRRRGQEARLRCSPMKGHSHVYWYRQLPEEGLKFMVYLQKENIIDESGMPKERFSAEFPKEGPSILRIQQVVRGDSAAYFCASSPTGDKHYEQYFGPGTRLTVT.